Below are 16 T cell receptor beta chains sequenced from a single sample in a study of T cell responses to AZD1222 COVID-19 vaccine (dated by TCRdb to 2020 to 2022). The intended sense of this specimen's time point label: baseline before first vaccination. Library preparation used the immunoSEQ multiplex PCR assay. In its TCRdb copy, this immuneACCESS table keeps in-frame sequences only and misses some clones. Where compared with another copy, unresolved V genes explain less than half of these, and the others have no known cause. This sample holds roughly 120,000 clones; about 90% were observed only once. The top ten clones comprise 13% to 15% of the sample. The input for sequencing was peripheral blood, taken on day 0 of AZD1222 vaccination. Receptors originate from an adult in good health.

This chain joins TRBV7-2 and TRBJ1-5, with D tentatively TRBD1 (6 bases). The V and J ends lost 0 bases and 10 bases respectively, with 13 bases between them. CDR1 and CDR2 from the germline V gene are SGHTA and FQGNSA. The CDR3 extends over 14 amino acids. CDR3 sequence (DNA): TGTGCCAGCAGCTTAGCCCCAGGGGCCACTCCCCAGCATTTT. Its protein product is CASSLAPGATPQHF.

J is TRBJ2-1 and V is TRBV3-1 (or the pseudogene TRBV3-2); TRBD2 matches at 9 bases. CDR1 is LGHDT, CDR2 YNNKEL, per germline (reference sequence). The CDR3 sequence is 15 residues long. The trim removed 4 bases at V and 9 bases at J, leaving 10 bases unmatched. CDR3 loop: CASSRTGTSSLEQFF. The DNA of the CDR3 is TGTGCCAGCAGCCGGACCGGGACTAGCTCTCTTGAGCAGTTCTTC.

The genes are TRBV28 and TRBJ2-1; TRBD1 might be the D (6 bases). Deletions cut 5 bases from V and 0 bases from J, with 14 bases between. This CDR3 has 16 residues. Germline CDR1 reads MDHEN; CDR2 reads SYDVKM. The DNA for the CDR3 is TGTGCCAGCAGTGGGAGCAGGGGACGCTCCTACAATGAGCAGTTCTTC. This sequence encodes CASSGSRGRSYNEQFF. Full variable domain (rest looked up from reference TRBV28 and TRBJ2-1): DVKVTQSSRYLVKRTGEKVFLECVQDMDHENMFWYRQDPGLGLRLIYFSYDVKMKEKGDIPEGYSVSREKKERFSLILESASTNQTSMYLCASSGSRGRSYNEQFFGPGTRLTVL.

Only one count was recorded for this clone. This sequence joins TRBV6-2 or TRBV6-3 and TRBJ2-7, with D perhaps TRBD1 (7 bases). V dropped 5 bases and J dropped 3 bases, with 14 bases sitting between them. The CDR3 covers 14 residues. The V gene's germline CDR1 is MNHEY and CDR2 SVGEGT. CDR3 DNA: TGTGCCAGCAGTCGCGGGACAGTAATCTACGAGCAGTACTTC. Translation gives CASSRGTVIYEQYF.

V and J are TRBV5-6 and TRBJ2-2; 9 bases align to TRBD1. The CDR3 length is 17 residues. V lost 4 bases and J lost 3; bases outside the gene matches: 10. Looked up from germline, CDR1 is SGHDT and CDR2 is YYEEEE. In DNA form, the CDR3 reads TGTGCCAGCAGCCTTCGGTGGGACAGGGTGGACACCGGGGAGCTGTTTTTT. Protein product: CASSLRWDRVDTGELFF.

This clone has a handful of counts. The chain links TRBV2 to TRBJ1-2, with a weak D call TRBD1 (6 bases). Germline values: CDR1 SNHLY, CDR2 FYNNEI. There are 12 residues in the CDR3. The V end was cut by 4 bases, the J end by 3 bases, with 6 bases between. The DNA of the CDR3 is TGTGCCAGCAGTGCAGGGGACTATGGCTACACCTTC. It yields the protein CASSAGDYGYTF.

The chain combines TRBV9 with TRBJ1-2; TRBD1 agrees at 7 bases. CDR3 length: 16 amino acids. V lost 0 bases to trimming and J lost 8 bases; unmatched junction nucleotides: 13. Per the germline V gene, CDR1 is SGDLS and CDR2 is YYNGEE. The CDR3 loop is CASSVEGTGQEGGYTF. CDR3 nucleotide sequence: TGTGCCAGCAGCGTAGAGGGAACTGGACAGGAAGGGGGCTACACCTTC.

The chain uses TRBV4-1 and TRBJ1-2, with 8 bases matching TRBD1. Losses at the gene ends were 4 bases for V and 4 bases for J; bases not matched to a gene: 11. The CDR3 runs 16 residues. Germline CDR1 is MGHRA and CDR2 is YSYEKL. The CDR3, as DNA: TGCGCCAGCAGCCTCGGGGCCACAGGGGGAACCTATGGCTACACCTTC. It encodes CASSLGATGGTYGYTF.

CDR3 DNA: TGTGCCAGCAGTTACGCCCGTCAGGTGAACACTGAAGCTTTCTTT. This codes for CASSYARQVNTEAFF. The gene calls are TRBV6-6 and TRBJ1-1, with unresolved D. The CDR3 has 15 residues. Germline V gene sequence: CDR1 MNHNY, CDR2 SVGAGI (reference sequence). With 2 bases removed from V and 0 bases from J, the gap between germline ends came to 10 bases.

The chain has TRBV19 and TRBJ1-3; no clear D gene. The CDR3 contains 16 residues. Looked up from germline, CDR1 is LNHDA and CDR2 is SQIVND (reference sequence). Deletions cut 3 bases from V and 0 bases from J, with 12 bases between. The CDR3, as DNA: TGTGCCAGTAGTATTGCAGTGACGCGCTCTGGAAACACCATATATTTT. Protein: CASSIAVTRSGNTIYF.

The chain is built from TRBV6-5 and TRBJ1-3, with unresolved D. This CDR3 spans 11 amino acids. Germline V gene data show CDR1 as MNHEY and CDR2 as SVGAGI. Trimming took 4 bases from V and 6 from J, leaving 4 bases between them. Here the CDR3 reads CASSSSNTIYF. For the CDR3, the DNA is TGTGCCAGCAGTTCATCAAACACCATATATTTT.

This clone was found once. The rearrangement uses TRBV6-5 and TRBJ2-4, with D possibly TRBD1 on 5 matching bases. Trimming shortened V by 5 bases and J by 0 bases, and 11 bases separated the two germline ends. Looked up from germline, CDR1 is MNHEY and CDR2 is SVGAGI. The CDR3 spans 15 residues. CDR3 DNA: TGTGCCAGCAGTAGGGGCGACCTAGCCAAAAACATTCAGTACTTC. This translates into CASSRGDLAKNIQYF.

This chain uses TRBV5-1 with TRBJ2-4, with a possible D match to TRBD2 (6 bases). V was shortened by 4 bases and J by 8 bases, with 16 bases between the two germline ends. CDR3 length equals 14 residues. The germline V gene has CDR1 SGHRS and CDR2 YFSETQ. The chain's CDR3 is CASSPLAGGDIQYF. The CDR3 nucleotides read TGCGCCAGCAGCCCGTTAGCTGGCGGGGACATTCAGTACTTC.

The chain carries TRBV24-1 and TRBJ2-2; 16 positions match TRBD2. CDR3 length: 19 amino acids. V lost 2 bases to trimming and J lost 6 bases; unmatched junction nucleotides: 8. The germline gives CDR1 KGHDR, CDR2 SFDVKD. The CDR3 nucleotides are TGTGCCACCAGTGATTCACGTCCCGGGACTAGCGGGAGGGCCGGGGAGCTGTTTTTT. Translated: CATSDSRPGTSGRAGELFF.

CDR3 region: CASSIGAGAEVYEQFF. CDR3 coding DNA: TGTGCCAGTAGTATAGGGGCAGGGGCTGAGGTTTATGAGCAGTTCTTC. The chain uses TRBV19 and TRBJ2-1, with D perhaps matching TRBD1 (6 bases). The V and J ends lost 1 base and 8 bases respectively, with 18 bases between them. The CDR3 has 16 residues. Germline lookup yields CDR1 LNHDA and CDR2 SQIVND (reference sequence). The full variable domain, with the rest looked up from reference TRBV19 and TRBJ2-1, is DGGITQSPKYLFRKEGQNVTLSCEQNLNHDAMYWYRQDPGQGLRLIYYSQIVNDFQKGDIAEGYSVSREKKESFPLTVTSAQKNPTAFYLCASSIGAGAEVYEQFFGPGTRLTVL.

CDR3 DNA sequence: TGTGCCAGCAGTTACCGACAGGGATACGTCTATGGCTACACCTTC. Translated: CASSYRQGYVYGYTF. This chain links TRBV6-5 with TRBJ1-2; 7 nucleotides agree with TRBD1. V gave up 2 bases and J gave up 4 bases; unmatched junction bases: 7. The CDR3 has 15 residues. Germline assignment: CDR1 MNHEY and CDR2 SVGAGI.